This T cell receptor beta chain appears in the sequencing data of a study of blood T cell repertoires in COVID-19. Using immunoSEQ multiplex PCR, the repertoire was profiled, and TCRdb retains in-frame clones only, with some absent. The profile shows approximately 320,000 clones, about nine tenths of them singletons. Looked up from germline, CDR1 is LNHDA and CDR2 is SQIVND (reference sequence). J lost 5 bases, V lost 7 bases, and 3 bases had no gene match. The CDR3 is 12 residues long. This chain connects TRBV19 to TRBJ1-1, with TRBD1 identical over 8 bases. The sample taken for sequencing was peripheral blood. The clonotype originates from a woman under 40 with COVID-19, enrolled during active disease. Here the CDR3 reads CASTGGFTEAFF. The DNA for the CDR3 is TGTGCCAGTACAGGGGGCTTTACTGAAGCTTTCTTT.